This TCR beta chain was profiled in a study of blood T cell repertoires in COVID-19. This CDR3 has 16 residues. Germline assignment: CDR1 KGHSH and CDR2 LQKENI. The junction had 10 bases not matched to a gene; V was cut back by 0 bases and J by 6 bases. Original methodology: From reference gene primer amplification, estimates of nucleated cell counts were derived. The protocol was immunoSEQ multiplex PCR, while the TCRdb copy is restricted to in-frame clones and leaves out a portion. V and J calls and clone size follow that table, whereas D and trimming were derived from the DNA. The table records about 400,000 clones, roughly 87% of them present only once.

The chain employs TRBV18 and TRBJ1-2, with 7 nucleotides matching TRBD1. The sequenced sample was PBMCs or T cells enriched from blood (not recorded which). The receptor was derived from a woman younger than 45 who had recovered from COVID-19. The CDR3 DNA reads as TGTGCCAGCTCACCACCGGGTGGCCAGGGGGTGAATGGCTACACCTTC. This translates into CASSPPGGQGVNGYTF.